This TCR beta chain emerged from a study of control samples from healthy donors and cancer patients. Germline V gene data show CDR1 as GTSNPN and CDR2 as SVGIG (reference sequence). Deletions cut 2 bases from V and 3 bases from J, with 7 bases between. The CDR3 length is 13 residues. Clones were sequenced by immunoSEQ multiplex PCR, and TCRdb holds only the in-frame ones, with some missing. The sample includes 30,000 to 40,000 clones, about 93% of them seen just once. The chain joins TRBV30 to TRBJ1-4; TRBD1 might be the D (5 bases). The sequence came from a man aged 40-55 years with colorectal cancer. Source material: PBMCs. As DNA, the CDR3 is TGTGCCTGGAGTTGGGGGGCTAATGAAAAACTGTTTTTT. Translated, it gives CAWSWGANEKLFF.